The clone carrying this T cell receptor (beta chain) was observed a handful of times. Its antigen is not known. These data are taken from a study of cytomegalovirus exposure and HLA in healthy donors. Study-level findings and limits: A few of the chains that were CMV-associated were confirmed in vitro to be specific for CMV antigens.

PCR primers comprised 60 Vbeta and 13 Jbeta primers. TCRdb's copy holds only in-frame clones and misses some; the assay was immunoSEQ multiplex PCR. This table has 200,000 to 250,000 clones, 70% to 85% appearing once. Germline loops: CDR1 MNHEY, CDR2 SVGAGI. The V gene lost 6 bases and the J gene lost 4 bases, with 10 bases spanning the gap. This CDR3 has 13 amino acids. Sequenced material: PBMCs. This receptor was obtained from a male donor in good health and CMV-seronegative. J is TRBJ1-5 and V is TRBV6-5; TRBD1 might be the D (5 bases). CDR3 sequence: CASRFRVNQPQHF. CDR3 nucleotides: TGTGCCAGCAGGTTCAGGGTGAATCAGCCCCAGCATTTT.